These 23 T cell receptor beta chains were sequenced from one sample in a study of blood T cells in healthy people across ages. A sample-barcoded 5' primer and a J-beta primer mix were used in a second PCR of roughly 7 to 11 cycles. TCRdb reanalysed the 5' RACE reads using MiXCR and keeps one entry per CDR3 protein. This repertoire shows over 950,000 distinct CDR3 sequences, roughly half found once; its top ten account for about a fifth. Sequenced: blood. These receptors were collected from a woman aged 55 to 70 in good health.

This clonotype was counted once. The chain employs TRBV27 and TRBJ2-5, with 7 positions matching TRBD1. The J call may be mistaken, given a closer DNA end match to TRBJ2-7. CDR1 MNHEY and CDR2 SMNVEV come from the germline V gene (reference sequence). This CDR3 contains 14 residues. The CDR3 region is CASSSPGGSLEQYF. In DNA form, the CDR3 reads TGTGCCAGCAGTTCGCCAGGGGGATCCCTCGAGCAGTACTTC.

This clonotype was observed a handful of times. CDR3 sequence: CASSLAGSGEQYF. CDR3 DNA sequence: TGTGCCAGCAGCTTAGCAGGGTCGGGGGAGCAGTACTTC. The J gene is TRBJ2-5, the V gene TRBV7-9, with D tentatively TRBD2 (6 bases). V lost 0 bases, J lost 11 bases, and 13 bases lay in between. Per germline, CDR1 SEHNR and CDR2 FQNEAQ (reference sequence). The CDR3 is made up of 13 amino acids.

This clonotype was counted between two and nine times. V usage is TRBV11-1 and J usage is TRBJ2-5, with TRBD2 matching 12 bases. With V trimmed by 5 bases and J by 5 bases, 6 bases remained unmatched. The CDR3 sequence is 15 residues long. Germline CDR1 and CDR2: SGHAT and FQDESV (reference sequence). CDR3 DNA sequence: TGTGCCAGCAGCCGACTAGCGGGAGATTCGGAGACCCAGTACTTC. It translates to CASSRLAGDSETQYF. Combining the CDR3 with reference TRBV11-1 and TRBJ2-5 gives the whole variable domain EAEVAQSPRYKITEKSQAVAFWCDPISGHATLYWYRQILGQGPELLVQFQDESVVDDSQLPKDRFSAERLKGVDSTLKIQPAELGDSAMYLCASSRLAGDSETQYFGPGTRLLVL.

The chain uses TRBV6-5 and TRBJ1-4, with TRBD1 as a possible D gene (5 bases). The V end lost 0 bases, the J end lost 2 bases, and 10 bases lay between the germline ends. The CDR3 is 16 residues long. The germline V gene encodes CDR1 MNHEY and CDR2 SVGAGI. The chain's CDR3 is CASSYSEGTTNEKLFF. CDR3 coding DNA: TGTGCCAGCAGTTACTCTGAGGGGACCACTAATGAAAAACTGTTTTTT.

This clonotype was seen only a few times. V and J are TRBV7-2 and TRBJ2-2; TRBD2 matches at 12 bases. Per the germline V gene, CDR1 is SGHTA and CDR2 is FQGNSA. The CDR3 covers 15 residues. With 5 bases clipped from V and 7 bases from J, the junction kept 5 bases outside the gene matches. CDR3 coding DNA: TGTGCCAGCAGCAGACTAGCGGGAGTTGGCGGGGAGCTGTTTTTT. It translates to CASSRLAGVGGELFF. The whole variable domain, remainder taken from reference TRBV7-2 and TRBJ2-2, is GAGVSQSPSNKVTEKGKDVELRCDPISGHTALYWYRQSLGQGLEFLIYFQGNSAPDKSGLPSDRFSAERTGGSVSTLTIQRTQQEDSAVYLCASSRLAGVGGELFFGEGSRLTVL.

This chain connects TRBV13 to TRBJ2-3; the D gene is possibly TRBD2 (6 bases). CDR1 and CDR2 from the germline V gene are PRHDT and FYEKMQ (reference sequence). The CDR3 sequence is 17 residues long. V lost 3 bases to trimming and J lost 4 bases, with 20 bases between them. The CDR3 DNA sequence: TGTGCCAGCAGCTTCCACCCGAACCCGGGGGAGGCAGATACGCAGTATTTT. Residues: CASSFHPNPGEADTQYF. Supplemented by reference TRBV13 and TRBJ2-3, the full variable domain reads AAGVIQSPRHLIKEKRETATLKCYPIPRHDTVYWYQQGPGQDPQFLISFYEKMQSDKGSIPDRFSAQQFSDYHSELNMSSLELGDSALYFCASSFHPNPGEADTQYFGPGTRLTVL.

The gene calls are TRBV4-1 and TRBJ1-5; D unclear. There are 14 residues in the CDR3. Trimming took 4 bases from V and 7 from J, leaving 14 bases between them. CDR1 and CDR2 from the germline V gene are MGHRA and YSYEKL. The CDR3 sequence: CASSPRTERQPQHF. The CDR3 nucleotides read TGCGCCAGCAGCCCAAGGACGGAGCGGCAGCCCCAGCATTTT.

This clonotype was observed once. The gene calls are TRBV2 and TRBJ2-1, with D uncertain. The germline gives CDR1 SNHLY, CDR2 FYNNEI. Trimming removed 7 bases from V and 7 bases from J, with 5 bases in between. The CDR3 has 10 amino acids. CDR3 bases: TGTGCCAGCAAGTTTAATGAGCAGTTCTTC. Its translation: CASKFNEQFF.

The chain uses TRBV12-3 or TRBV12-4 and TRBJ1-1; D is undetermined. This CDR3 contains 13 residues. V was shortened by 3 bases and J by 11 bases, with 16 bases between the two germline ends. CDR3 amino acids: CASSFGAGLGAFF. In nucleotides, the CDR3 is TGTGCCAGCAGTTTCGGTGCAGGCCTAGGGGCTTTCTTT.

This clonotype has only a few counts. The CDR3 region is CASRERTDTQYF. The CDR3 DNA reads TGTGCCAGCAGGGAACGCACAGATACGCAGTATTTT. The rearrangement uses TRBV2 and TRBJ2-3; D not resolved. With 6 bases removed from V and 1 base from J, the gap between germline ends came to 5 bases. The CDR3 runs 12 residues. Germline CDR1 is SNHLY and CDR2 is FYNNEI.

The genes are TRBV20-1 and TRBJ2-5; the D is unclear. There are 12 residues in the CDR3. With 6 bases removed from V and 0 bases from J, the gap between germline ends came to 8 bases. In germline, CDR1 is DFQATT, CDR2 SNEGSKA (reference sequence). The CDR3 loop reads CSARVHQETQYF. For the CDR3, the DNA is TGCAGTGCCCGAGTCCACCAAGAGACCCAGTACTTC.

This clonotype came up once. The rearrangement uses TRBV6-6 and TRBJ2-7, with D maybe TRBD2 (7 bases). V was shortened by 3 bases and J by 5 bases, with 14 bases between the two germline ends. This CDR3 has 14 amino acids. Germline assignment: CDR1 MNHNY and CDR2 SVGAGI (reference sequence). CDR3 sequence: CASSYRGGFNEQYF. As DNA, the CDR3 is TGTGCCAGCAGTTATAGGGGGGGGTTCAACGAGCAGTACTTC.

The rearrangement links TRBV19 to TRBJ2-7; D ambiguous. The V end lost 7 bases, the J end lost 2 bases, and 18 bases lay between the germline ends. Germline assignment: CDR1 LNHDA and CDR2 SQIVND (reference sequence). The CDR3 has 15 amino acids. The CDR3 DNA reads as TGTGCCAGTACCGCGCCTATTACCCGAACCTACGAGCAGTACTTC. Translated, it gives CASTAPITRTYEQYF.

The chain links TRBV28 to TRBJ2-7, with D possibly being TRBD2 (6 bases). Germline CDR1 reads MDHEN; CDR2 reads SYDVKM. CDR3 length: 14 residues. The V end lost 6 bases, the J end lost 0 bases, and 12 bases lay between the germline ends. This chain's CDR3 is CASSQPGLSYEQYF. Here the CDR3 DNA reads TGTGCCAGCAGCCAACCGGGACTCTCCTACGAGCAGTACTTC.

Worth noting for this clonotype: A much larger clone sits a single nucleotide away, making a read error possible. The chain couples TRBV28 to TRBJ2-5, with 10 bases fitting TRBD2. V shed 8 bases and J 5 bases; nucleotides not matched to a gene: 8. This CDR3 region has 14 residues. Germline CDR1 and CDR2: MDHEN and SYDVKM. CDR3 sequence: CASGSASGSETQYF. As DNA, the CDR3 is TGTGCCAGCGGTTCGGCTAGCGGGAGTGAGACCCAGTACTTC. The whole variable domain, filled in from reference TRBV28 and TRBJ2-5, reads DVKVTQSSRYLVKRTGEKVFLECVQDMDHENMFWYRQDPGLGLRLIYFSYDVKMKEKGDIPEGYSVSREKKERFSLILESASTNQTSMYLCASGSASGSETQYFGPGTRLLVL.

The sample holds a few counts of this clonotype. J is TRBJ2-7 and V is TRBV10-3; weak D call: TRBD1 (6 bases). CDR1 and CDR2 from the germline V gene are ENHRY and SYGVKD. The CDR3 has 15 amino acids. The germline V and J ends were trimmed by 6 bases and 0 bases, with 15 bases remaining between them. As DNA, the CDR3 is TGTGCCATCAGCCCAGACAGAGGGGGCTCCTACGAGCAGTACTTC. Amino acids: CAISPDRGGSYEQYF.

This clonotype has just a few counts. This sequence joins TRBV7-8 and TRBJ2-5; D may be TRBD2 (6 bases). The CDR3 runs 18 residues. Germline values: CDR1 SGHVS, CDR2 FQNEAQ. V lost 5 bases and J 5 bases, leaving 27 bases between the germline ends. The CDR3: CASSLGRASAIRAETQYF. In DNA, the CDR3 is TGTGCCAGCAGCCTCGGACGTGCTAGCGCGATTCGGGCCGAGACCCAGTACTTC.

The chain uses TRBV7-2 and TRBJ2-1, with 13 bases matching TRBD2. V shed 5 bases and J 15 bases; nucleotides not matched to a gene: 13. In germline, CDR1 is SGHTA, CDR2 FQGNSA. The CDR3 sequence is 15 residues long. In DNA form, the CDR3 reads TGTGCCAGCAGCCCCCAAGGACTAGCGGGGGCAAAGGGGTTCTTC. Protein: CASSPQGLAGAKGFF. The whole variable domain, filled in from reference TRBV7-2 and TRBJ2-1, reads GAGVSQSPSNKVTEKGKDVELRCDPISGHTALYWYRQSLGQGLEFLIYFQGNSAPDKSGLPSDRFSAERTGGSVSTLTIQRTQQEDSAVYLCASSPQGLAGAKGFFGPGTRLTVL.

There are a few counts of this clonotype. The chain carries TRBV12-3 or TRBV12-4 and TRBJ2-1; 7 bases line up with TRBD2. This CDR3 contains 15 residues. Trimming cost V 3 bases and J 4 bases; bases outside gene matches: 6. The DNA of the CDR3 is TGTGCCAGCAGTTTCGGGTGGGGGGGTTACAATGAGCAGTTCTTC. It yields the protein CASSFGWGGYNEQFF.

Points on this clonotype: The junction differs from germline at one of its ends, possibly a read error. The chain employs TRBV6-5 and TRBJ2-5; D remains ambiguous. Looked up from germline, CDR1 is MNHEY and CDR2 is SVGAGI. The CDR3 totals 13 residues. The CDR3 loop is CASSDSGSETQYF. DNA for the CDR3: TGTGCCAGCAGTGACTCTGGGTCAGAGACCCAGTACTTC.

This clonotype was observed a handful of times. The CDR3 coding sequence is TGTGCCAGCAGCCAAGATCCATCCGGGGGGCGAAGCACAGATACGCAGTATTTT. This encodes CASSQDPSGGRSTDTQYF. This sequence joins TRBV4-2 and TRBJ2-3, with D possibly matching TRBD2 (7 bases). The CDR3 has 18 amino acids. V was cut by 0 bases and J by 0 bases, with 16 bases left in between. Germline assignment: CDR1 LGHNA and CDR2 YNFKEQ.

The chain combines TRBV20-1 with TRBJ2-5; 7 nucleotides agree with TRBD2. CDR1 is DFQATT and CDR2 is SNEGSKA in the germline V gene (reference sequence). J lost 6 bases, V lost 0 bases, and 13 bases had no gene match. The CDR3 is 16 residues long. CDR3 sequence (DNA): TGCAGTGCTAGAGATCCAGGACTAGGCGGGAAACAGACCCAGTACTTC. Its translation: CSARDPGLGGKQTQYF.

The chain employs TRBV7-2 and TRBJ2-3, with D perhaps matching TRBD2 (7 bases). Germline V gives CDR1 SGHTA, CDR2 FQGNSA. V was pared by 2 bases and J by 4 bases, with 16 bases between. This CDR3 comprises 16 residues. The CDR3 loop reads CASSLKGGGPADTQYF. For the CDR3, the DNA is TGTGCCAGCAGCTTAAAAGGGGGAGGGCCTGCAGATACGCAGTATTTT.